The T cell receptor beta chain described here comes from a study of T-cell memory formation after mild COVID-19 listed by TCRdb under 2021. Study-wide context: TCR sequence clusters from the two donors were largely donor specific. T-cell clones expanding and contracting after mild COVID-19 in two donors were tracked by longitudinal TCRalpha and TCRbeta repertoire sequencing. The cohort was made up of two young adult volunteers, one female and one male, who were previously healthy.

The study at large found these results: The second-wave clones that peaked on day 37 were not confirmed to be SARS-CoV-2 specific. The study included only a couple of mild cases, and larger cohorts that include severe cases with pre-infection samples were judged to be necessary. Some responding clones were detected in pre-infection memory, suggesting pre-existing cross-reactive memory T cells joined the SARS-CoV-2 response. Contracting CD4+ clones were located mainly in the CM and EM memory subsets, whereas CD8+ clones were found to be enriched in EMRA. From day 15 to 85, contracting clones showed balanced CD4/CD8 phenotypes, whereas a second wave of clones that expanded from day 15 to 37 leaned towards CD4+.

V is pruned by 4 bases and J by 8 bases, leaving 7 bases of the junction without a gene match. In the germline V gene, CDR1 corresponds to SGHVS and CDR2 to FQNEAQ. The CDR3 holds 14 amino acids from the cysteine to the phenylalanine. The only DNA kept is the CDR3, 42 bases in frame from the first base. PBMCs were isolated by Ficoll-Paque density gradient centrifugation. Sequencing instrument: Illumina NovaSeq 6000. TCRalpha and TCRbeta cDNA libraries were built by 5'RACE with constant-segment primers, adding sample barcodes and unique molecular identifiers. RNA was extracted from every sample with Trizol reagent. The libraries were amplified in two PCR steps, and the second step added a second sample barcode and Illumina TruSeq adapters. Sequencing of libraries was performed on an Illumina NovaSeq with 2 x 150 bp paired-end reads. The study's own analysis went as follows. The reads were demultiplexed and collapsed into UMI-guided consensus sequences using migec v1.2.7. With mixcr v2.1.11, UMI consensuses were aligned to TRA and TRB V and J templates and assembled into clonotypes. A clonotype was counted as expanded or contracted only if both edgeR and NoisET called the change significant, with noise models trained on biological replicates. For edgeR calls, the cutoffs were a false discovery rate-adjusted p below 0.01 and a log2 fold-change threshold of 1. PCA with hierarchical clustering of max-normalized trajectories of the 1000 most abundant clonotypes was used as exploratory dynamics analysis. Each responding clone was given a CD4 or CD8 phenotype based on the CD4+ and CD8+ repertoires, which had been sequenced separately. TCRdb reprocessing: public reads trimmed at Q25 with fastp, clones called with MiXCR, in-frame beta chains kept. Each CDR3 protein gets just one entry, which takes the most common genes and DNA from the rows behind it. The V and J calls reflect TCRdb's pipeline rather than the authors' work. The sample data list about 350,000 distinct CDR3 sequences, and around 28% of these were observed just once. Clones ranked in the top ten supply around an eighth of the sample.

To note about this clonotype: It lacks a known antigen. Within one base of it there is no much larger clone, and no base qualities were kept.

The TCR was taken from an adult woman who had mild COVID-19 (a few samples of this study predate the infection). The sample titles of this study are shuffled in the database, so cell type and time point are left out; the donor was told from shared clones. Sequenced: PBMCs or a T cell subset sorted from them (not recorded which). This chain joins TRBV7-8 to TRBJ2-1; 8 bases in between match TRBD1. CDR3 region: CASSWTGTGHEQFF. The DNA sequence is as follows: TGTGCCAGCAGCTGGACAGGGACTGGGCATGAGCAGTTCTTC.